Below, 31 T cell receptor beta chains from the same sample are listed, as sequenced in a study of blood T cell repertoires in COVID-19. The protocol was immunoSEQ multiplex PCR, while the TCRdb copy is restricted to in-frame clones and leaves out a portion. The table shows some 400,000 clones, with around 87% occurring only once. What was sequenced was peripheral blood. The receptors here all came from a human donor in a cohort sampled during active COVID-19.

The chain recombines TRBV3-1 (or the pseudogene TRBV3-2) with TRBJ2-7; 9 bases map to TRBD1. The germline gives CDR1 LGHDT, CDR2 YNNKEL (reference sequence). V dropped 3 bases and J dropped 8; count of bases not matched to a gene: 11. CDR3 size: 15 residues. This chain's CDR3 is CASSQSPGQGRKQYF. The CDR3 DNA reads TGTGCCAGCAGCCAGTCTCCGGGACAGGGTAGAAAGCAGTACTTC.

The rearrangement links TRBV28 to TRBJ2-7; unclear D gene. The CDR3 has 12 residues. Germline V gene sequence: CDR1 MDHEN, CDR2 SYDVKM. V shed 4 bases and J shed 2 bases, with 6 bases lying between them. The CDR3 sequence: CASSSAAYEQYF. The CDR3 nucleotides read TGTGCCAGCAGTTCTGCGGCCTACGAGCAGTACTTC.

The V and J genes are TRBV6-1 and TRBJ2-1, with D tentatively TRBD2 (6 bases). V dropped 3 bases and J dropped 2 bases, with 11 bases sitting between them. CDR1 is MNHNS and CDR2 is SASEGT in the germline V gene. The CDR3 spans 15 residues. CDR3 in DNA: TGTGCCAGCAGTGAGCGGGGAAGCACCTACAATGAGCAGTTCTTC. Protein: CASSERGSTYNEQFF.

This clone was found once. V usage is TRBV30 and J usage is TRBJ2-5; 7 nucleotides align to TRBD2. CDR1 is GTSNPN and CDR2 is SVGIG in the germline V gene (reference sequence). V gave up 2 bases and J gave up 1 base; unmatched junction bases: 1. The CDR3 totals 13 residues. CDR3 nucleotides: TGTGCCTGGAGTCTAGCGGTCCAAGAGACCCAGTACTTC. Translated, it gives CAWSLAVQETQYF.

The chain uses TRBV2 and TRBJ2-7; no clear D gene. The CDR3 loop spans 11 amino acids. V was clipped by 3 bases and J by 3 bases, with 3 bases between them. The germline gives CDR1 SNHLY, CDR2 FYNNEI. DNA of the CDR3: TGTGCCAGCAGTGATTACTACGAGCAGTACTTC. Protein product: CASSDYYEQYF.

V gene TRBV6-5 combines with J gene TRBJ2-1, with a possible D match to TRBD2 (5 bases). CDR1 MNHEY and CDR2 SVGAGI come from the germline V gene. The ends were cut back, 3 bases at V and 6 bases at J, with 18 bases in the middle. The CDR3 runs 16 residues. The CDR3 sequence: CASSYGPLGRGNEQFF. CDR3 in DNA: TGTGCCAGCAGTTATGGGCCCCTGGGTCGGGGCAATGAGCAGTTCTTC.

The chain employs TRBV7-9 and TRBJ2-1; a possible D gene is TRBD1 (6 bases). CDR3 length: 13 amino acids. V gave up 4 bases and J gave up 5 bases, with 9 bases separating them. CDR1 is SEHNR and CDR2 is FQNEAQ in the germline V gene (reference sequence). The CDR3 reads CASSSGQHNEQFF. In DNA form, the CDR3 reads TGTGCCAGCAGCTCCGGACAGCACAATGAGCAGTTCTTC.

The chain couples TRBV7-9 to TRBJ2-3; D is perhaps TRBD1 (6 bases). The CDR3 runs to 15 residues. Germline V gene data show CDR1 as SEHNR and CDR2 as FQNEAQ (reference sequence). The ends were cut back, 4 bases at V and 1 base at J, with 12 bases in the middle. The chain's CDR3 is CASSSLQGRTDTQYF. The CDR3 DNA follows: TGTGCCAGCAGCTCGCTACAGGGTCGCACAGATACGCAGTATTTT.

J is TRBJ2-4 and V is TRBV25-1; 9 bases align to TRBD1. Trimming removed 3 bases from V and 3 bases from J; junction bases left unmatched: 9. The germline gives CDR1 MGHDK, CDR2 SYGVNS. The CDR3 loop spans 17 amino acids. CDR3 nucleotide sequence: TGTGCCAGCAGTGACTCGGGACAGGGCCTGGGCAAAAACATTCAGTACTTC. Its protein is CASSDSGQGLGKNIQYF.

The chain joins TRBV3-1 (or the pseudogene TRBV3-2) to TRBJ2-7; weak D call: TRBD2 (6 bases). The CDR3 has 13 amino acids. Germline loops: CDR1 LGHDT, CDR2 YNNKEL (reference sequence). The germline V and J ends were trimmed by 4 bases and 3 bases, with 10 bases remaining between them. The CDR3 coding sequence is TGTGCCAGCAGCCCCCGACTAGACTACGAGCAGTACTTC. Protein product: CASSPRLDYEQYF.

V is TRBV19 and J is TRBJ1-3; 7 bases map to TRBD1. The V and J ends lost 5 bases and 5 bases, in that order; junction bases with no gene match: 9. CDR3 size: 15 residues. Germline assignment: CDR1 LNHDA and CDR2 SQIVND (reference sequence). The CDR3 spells CASSHDGTARNTIYF. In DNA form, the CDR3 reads TGTGCCAGTAGTCACGATGGGACAGCGCGAAACACCATATATTTT.

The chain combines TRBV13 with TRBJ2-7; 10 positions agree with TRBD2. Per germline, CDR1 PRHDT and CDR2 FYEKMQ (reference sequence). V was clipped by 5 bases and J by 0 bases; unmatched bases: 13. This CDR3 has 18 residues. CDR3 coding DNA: TGTGCCAGCAGCCCTGAGATTAGCGGGGGGCGTAGCTCCTACGAGCAGTACTTC. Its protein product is CASSPEISGGRSSYEQYF.

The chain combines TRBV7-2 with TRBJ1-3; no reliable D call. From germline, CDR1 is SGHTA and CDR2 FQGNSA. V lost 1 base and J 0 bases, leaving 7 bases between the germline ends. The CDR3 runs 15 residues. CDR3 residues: CASSLVHNSGNTIYF. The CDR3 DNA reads TGTGCCAGCAGCTTAGTTCACAACTCTGGAAACACCATATATTTT.

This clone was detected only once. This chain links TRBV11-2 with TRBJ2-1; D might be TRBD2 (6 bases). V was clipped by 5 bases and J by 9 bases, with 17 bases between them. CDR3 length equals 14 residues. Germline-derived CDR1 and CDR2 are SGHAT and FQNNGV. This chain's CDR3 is CASSGQGTAGEQFF. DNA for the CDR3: TGTGCCAGCAGCGGACAAGGGACTGCCGGTGAGCAGTTCTTC.

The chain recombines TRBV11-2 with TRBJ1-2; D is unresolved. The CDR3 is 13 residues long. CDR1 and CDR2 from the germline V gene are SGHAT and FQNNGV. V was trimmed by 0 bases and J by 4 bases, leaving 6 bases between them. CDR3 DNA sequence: TGTGCCAGCAGCTTAGAAACAAGCTATGGCTACACCTTC. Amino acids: CASSLETSYGYTF.

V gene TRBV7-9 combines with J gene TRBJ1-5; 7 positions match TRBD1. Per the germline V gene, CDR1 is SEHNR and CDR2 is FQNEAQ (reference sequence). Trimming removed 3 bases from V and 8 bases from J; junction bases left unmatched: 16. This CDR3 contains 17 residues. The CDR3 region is CASSFQRPGQPTKPQHF. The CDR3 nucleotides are TGTGCCAGCAGCTTCCAGCGCCCGGGACAGCCGACGAAGCCCCAGCATTTT.

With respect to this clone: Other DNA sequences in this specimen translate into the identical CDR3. CDR3 coding DNA: TGTGCCAGCAGTTTAAGACAGGGAAACACTGAAGCTTTCTTT. This gives the protein CASSLRQGNTEAFF. This chain joins TRBV27 and TRBJ1-1; 7 positions match TRBD1. The germline CDR1 and CDR2 sequences are MNHEY and SMNVEV (reference sequence). V was pared by 2 bases and J by 2 bases, with 2 bases of the junction left unmatched. This CDR3 is built from 14 residues.

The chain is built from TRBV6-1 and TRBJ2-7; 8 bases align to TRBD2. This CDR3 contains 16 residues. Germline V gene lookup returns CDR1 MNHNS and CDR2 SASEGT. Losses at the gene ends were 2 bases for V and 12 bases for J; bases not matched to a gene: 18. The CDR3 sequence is CASSELAGGVLPGAYF. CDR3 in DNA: TGTGCCAGCAGTGAATTAGCCGGGGGGGTCCTTCCTGGAGCGTACTTC.

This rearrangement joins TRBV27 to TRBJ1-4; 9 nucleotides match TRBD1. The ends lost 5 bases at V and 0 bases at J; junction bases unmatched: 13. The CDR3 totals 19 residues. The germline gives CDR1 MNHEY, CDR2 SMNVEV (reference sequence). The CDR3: CASSPLAGQGDPTNEKLFF. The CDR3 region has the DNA TGTGCCAGCAGTCCCCTCGCGGGACAGGGCGATCCAACTAATGAAAAACTGTTTTTT.

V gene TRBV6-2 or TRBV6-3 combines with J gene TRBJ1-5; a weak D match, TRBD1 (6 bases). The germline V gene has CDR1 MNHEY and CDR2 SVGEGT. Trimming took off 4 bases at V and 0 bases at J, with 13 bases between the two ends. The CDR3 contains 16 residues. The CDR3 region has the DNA TGTGCCAGCAGTTCCGGAGTGACAGGTAGCAATCAGCCCCAGCATTTT. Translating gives CASSSGVTGSNQPQHF.

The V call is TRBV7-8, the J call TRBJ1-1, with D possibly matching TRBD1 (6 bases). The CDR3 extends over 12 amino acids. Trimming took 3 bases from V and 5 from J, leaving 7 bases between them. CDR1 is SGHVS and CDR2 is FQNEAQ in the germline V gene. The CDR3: CASSFDRTEAFF. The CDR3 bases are TGTGCCAGCAGCTTTGACAGGACTGAAGCTTTCTTT.

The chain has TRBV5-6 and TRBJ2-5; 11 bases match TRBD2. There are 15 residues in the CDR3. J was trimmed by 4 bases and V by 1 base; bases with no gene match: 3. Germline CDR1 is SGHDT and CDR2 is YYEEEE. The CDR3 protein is CASSLTSGSVETQYF. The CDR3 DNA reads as TGTGCCAGCAGCTTGACTAGCGGGAGTGTAGAGACCCAGTACTTC. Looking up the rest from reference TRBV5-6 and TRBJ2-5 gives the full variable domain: DAGVTQSPTHLIKTRGQQVTLRCSPKSGHDTVSWYQQALGQGPQFIFQYYEEEERQRGNFPDRFSGHQFPNYSSELNVNALLLGDSALYLCASSLTSGSVETQYFGPGTRLLVL.

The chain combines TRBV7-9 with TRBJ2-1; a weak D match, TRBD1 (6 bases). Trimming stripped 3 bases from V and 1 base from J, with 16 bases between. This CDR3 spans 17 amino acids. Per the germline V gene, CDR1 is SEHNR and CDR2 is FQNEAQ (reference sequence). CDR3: CASSFPGQGPSYNEQFF. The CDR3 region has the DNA TGTGCCAGCAGCTTCCCCGGCCAGGGGCCTTCCTACAATGAGCAGTTCTTC.

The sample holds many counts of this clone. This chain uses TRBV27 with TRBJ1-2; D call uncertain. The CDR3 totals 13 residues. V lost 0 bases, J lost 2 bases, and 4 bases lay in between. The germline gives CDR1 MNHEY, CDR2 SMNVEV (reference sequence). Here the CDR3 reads CASSLSGNYGYTF. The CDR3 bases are TGTGCCAGCAGTTTATCCGGGAACTATGGCTACACCTTC.

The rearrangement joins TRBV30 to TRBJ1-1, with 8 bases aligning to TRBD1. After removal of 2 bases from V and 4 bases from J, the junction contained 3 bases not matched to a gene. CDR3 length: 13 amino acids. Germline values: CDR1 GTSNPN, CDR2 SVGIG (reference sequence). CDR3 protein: CAWSIQGGTEAFF. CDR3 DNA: TGTGCCTGGAGTATACAGGGGGGCACTGAAGCTTTCTTT.

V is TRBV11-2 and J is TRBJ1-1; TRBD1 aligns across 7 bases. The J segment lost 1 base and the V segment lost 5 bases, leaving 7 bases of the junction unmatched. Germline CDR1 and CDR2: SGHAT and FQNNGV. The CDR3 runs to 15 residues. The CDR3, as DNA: TGTGCCAGCAGCCTAGGGGGCAGGGCGAACACTGAAGCTTTCTTT. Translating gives CASSLGGRANTEAFF. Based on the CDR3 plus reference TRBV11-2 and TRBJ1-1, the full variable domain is EAGVAQSPRYKIIEKRQSVAFWCNPISGHATLYWYQQILGQGPKLLIQFQNNGVVDDSQLPKDRFSAERLKGVDSTLKIQPAKLEDSAVYLCASSLGGRANTEAFFGQGTRLTVV.

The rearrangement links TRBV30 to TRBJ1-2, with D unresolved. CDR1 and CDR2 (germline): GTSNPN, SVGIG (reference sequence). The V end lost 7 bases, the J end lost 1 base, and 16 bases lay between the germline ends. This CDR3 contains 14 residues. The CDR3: CASDPKSGNYGYTF. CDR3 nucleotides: TGTGCCTCGGACCCGAAGAGCGGTAACTATGGCTACACCTTC.

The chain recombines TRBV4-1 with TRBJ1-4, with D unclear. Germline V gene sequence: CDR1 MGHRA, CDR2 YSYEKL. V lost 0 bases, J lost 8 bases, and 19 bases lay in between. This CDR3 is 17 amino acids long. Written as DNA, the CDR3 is TGCGCCAGCAGCCAAGATGACGGGAACCCGAGTCTCGAAAAACTGTTTTTT. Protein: CASSQDDGNPSLEKLFF.

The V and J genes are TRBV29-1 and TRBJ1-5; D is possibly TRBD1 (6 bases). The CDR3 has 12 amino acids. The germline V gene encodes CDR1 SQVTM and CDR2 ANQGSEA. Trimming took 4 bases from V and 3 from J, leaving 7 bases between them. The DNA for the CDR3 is TGCAGCGTTGGGGACATCAATCAGCCCCAGCATTTT. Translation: CSVGDINQPQHF. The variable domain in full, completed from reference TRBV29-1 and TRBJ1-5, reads SAVISQKPSRDICQRGTSLTIQCQVDSQVTMMFWYRQQPGQSLTLIATANQGSEATYESGFVIDKFPISRPNLTFSTLTVSNMSPEDSSIYLCSVGDINQPQHFGDGTRLSIL.

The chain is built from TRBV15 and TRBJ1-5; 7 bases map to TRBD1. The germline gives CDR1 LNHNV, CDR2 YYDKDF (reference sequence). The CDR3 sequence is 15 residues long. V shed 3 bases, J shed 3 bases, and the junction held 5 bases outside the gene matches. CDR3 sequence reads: CATSSRTGFNQPQHF. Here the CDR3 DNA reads TGTGCCACCAGCAGCCGGACAGGCTTCAATCAGCCCCAGCATTTT.

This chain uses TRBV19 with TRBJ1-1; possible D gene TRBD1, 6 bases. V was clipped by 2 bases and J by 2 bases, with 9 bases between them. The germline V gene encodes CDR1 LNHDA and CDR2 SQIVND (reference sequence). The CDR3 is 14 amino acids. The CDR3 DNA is TGTGCCAGTAGTATATGGACAGCAAACACTGAAGCTTTCTTT. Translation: CASSIWTANTEAFF.